This TCR beta chain was identified during a study of Graves' ophthalmopathy and Graves' hyperthyroidism. The study's findings and limits: Between ophthalmopathy and stable hyperthyroidism, a 13-signature model drew a separation with 87.88% sensitivity and about 81% specificity.

A remark on this clonotype: The antigen is undetermined. One junction end does not reproduce the germline sequence, and a read error may be involved.

The CDR3 runs to 13 residues. RNA transcripts served as template for amplifying TCR beta CDR3 sequences. Investigators did first-round RT-PCR with HTBI primers, then second-round multiplex PCR. TCRdb analysed the multiplex PCR reads with MiXCR anew, one entry per CDR3 protein. The sample lists about 410,000 distinct CDR3 sequences; approximately 20% were seen once. The specimen sequenced was peripheral blood. The chain uses TRBV12-3 or TRBV12-4 and TRBJ1-5; D unclear. The TCR comes from a woman between 18 and 29 years old with Graves' ophthalmopathy. The CDR3, as DNA: TGTACCAGCAGTTTTGCAAGGGCCAAGCCCCAGCATTTT. Its translation: CTSSFARAKPQHF.